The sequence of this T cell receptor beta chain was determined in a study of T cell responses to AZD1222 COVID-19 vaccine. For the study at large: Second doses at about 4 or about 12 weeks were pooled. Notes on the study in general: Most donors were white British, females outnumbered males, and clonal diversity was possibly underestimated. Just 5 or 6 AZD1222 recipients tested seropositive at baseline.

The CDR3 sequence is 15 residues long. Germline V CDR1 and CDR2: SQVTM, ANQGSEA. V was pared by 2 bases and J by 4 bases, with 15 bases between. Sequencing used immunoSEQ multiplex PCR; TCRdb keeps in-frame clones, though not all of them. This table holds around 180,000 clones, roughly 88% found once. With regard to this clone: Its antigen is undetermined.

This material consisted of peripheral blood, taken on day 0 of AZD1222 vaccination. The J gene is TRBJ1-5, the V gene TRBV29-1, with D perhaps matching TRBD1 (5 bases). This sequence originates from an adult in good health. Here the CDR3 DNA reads TGCAGCGTTGAACTGTCGGGAAAGGGGAATCAGCCCCAGCATTTT. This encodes CSVELSGKGNQPQHF.